These 14 T cell receptor beta chains were all obtained from the same sample, sequenced in a study of tumor-infiltrating lymphocytes in localized non-small cell lung cancer. Profiled with immunoSEQ multiplex PCR; TCRdb holds only in-frame clones, not every one. In the table there are around 13,000 clones, roughly 74% of which are singletons. The source material was uninvolved lung tissue not adjacent to the tumor. These receptors all stem from a human donor with non-small cell lung cancer.

This clone was seen a few times. The V and J genes are TRBV19 and TRBJ1-2; no reliable D call. The germline V gene has CDR1 LNHDA and CDR2 SQIVND (reference sequence). Deletions cut 8 bases from V and 5 bases from J, with 18 bases between. This CDR3 has 14 residues. The CDR3 protein is CASRSRGVEYGYTF. As DNA, the CDR3 is TGTGCCAGTCGCAGTCGCGGGGTGGAGTATGGCTACACCTTC.

The chain carries TRBV5-6 and TRBJ2-7, with unresolved D. CDR3 length equals 13 residues. Germline values: CDR1 SGHDT, CDR2 YYEEEE. The germline V and J ends were trimmed by 2 bases and 0 bases, with 6 bases remaining between them. CDR3 DNA: TGTGCCAGCAGCTTCGACTCCTCCTACGAGCAGTACTTC. This translates into CASSFDSSYEQYF.

V gene TRBV23-1 combines with J gene TRBJ1-5; no clear D gene. TRBV23-1 is assigned to the ORF class and has an uncertain function. The CDR3 runs 15 residues. V was cut by 5 bases and J by 1 base, with 12 bases left in between. The DNA for the CDR3 is TGCGCCAGCAGTAGTCGGCAGGCGAGCAATCAGCCCCAGCATTTT. It specifies CASSSRQASNQPQHF.

The V and J genes are TRBV10-3 and TRBJ2-7, with 13 bases that match TRBD2. V lost 9 bases and J lost 1; bases outside the gene matches: 9. The germline CDR1 and CDR2 sequences are ENHRY and SYGVKD. The CDR3 consists of 16 residues. This CDR3 reads CAIKGTSGKESYEQYF. CDR3 coding DNA: TGTGCCATTAAGGGGACTAGCGGGAAGGAATCCTACGAGCAGTACTTC.

CDR3 DNA sequence: TGCGCCAGCAGCCGAACCGGGACAGCTAATGAAAAACTGTTTTTT. It yields the protein CASSRTGTANEKLFF. The chain uses TRBV4-1 and TRBJ1-4; TRBD1 aligns across 7 bases. Germline CDR1 is MGHRA and CDR2 is YSYEKL. Germline trimming cut 4 bases from V and 3 bases from J; bases unmatched to any gene: 5. The CDR3 totals 15 residues.

This clone has just one count. The J gene is TRBJ2-3, the V gene TRBV7-2; 9 positions match TRBD1. The CDR3 spans 15 residues. CDR1 is SGHTA, CDR2 FQGNSA, per germline. With 1 base clipped from V and 5 bases from J, the junction kept 4 bases outside the gene matches. The CDR3 DNA sequence: TGTGCCAGCAGCTTAGATGTGACAGGGGGAGATACGCAGTATTTT. This gives the protein CASSLDVTGGDTQYF.

This chain uses TRBV28 with TRBJ1-5, with D perhaps TRBD1 (6 bases). The CDR3 has 15 residues. The V end lost 5 bases, the J end lost 0 bases, and 11 bases lay between the germline ends. Per the germline V gene, CDR1 is MDHEN and CDR2 is SYDVKM. The CDR3 spells CASSKYRDSNQPQHF. DNA for the CDR3: TGTGCCAGCAGTAAATACAGGGATAGCAATCAGCCCCAGCATTTT.

V and J are TRBV5-1 and TRBJ2-5, with TRBD2 as a possible D gene (5 bases). This CDR3 region has 16 residues. Germline assignment: CDR1 SGHRS and CDR2 YFSETQ. Trimming left V 0 bases short and J 5 bases short, with 17 bases between. The CDR3: CASSLVGDRRGETQYF. CDR3 in DNA: TGCGCCAGCAGCTTGGTTGGAGATAGACGGGGTGAGACCCAGTACTTC.

The gene calls are TRBV4-3 and TRBJ2-2; D is tentatively TRBD1 or TRBD2 (5 bases each). Per germline, CDR1 LGHNA and CDR2 YSLEER. Between the trimmed V and J ends, which lost 0 bases and 7 bases, there was a span of 9 bases. The CDR3 covers 14 residues. The CDR3 sequence: CASSQDRGDGELFF. The CDR3 bases are TGCGCCAGCAGCCAAGATCGAGGGGACGGGGAGCTGTTTTTT.

This chain joins TRBV27 and TRBJ1-1; D call uncertain. The CDR3 spans 14 residues. Germline V gives CDR1 MNHEY, CDR2 SMNVEV (reference sequence). DNA of the CDR3: TGTGTCTCAGCAGACACCCGGAAGAACACTGAAGCTTTCTTT. Protein: CVSADTRKNTEAFF.

V and J are TRBV7-2 and TRBJ2-7; the match to TRBD1 covers 8 bases. This CDR3 has 16 residues. The V and J ends lost 2 bases and 2 bases, in that order; junction bases with no gene match: 8. CDR1 and CDR2 from the germline V gene are SGHTA and FQGNSA. The CDR3 sequence: CASSLSPQGVPYEQYF. The CDR3, as DNA: TGTGCCAGCAGCTTATCCCCACAGGGGGTCCCCTACGAGCAGTACTTC.

This chain joins TRBV7-6 and TRBJ2-7; perhaps TRBD2 as D (5 bases). V lost 5 bases, J lost 4 bases, and 12 bases lay in between. The CDR3 runs 13 residues. CDR1 and CDR2 (germline): SGHVS, FNYEAQ. CDR3 in amino acids: CASSIGSPYEQYF. Here the CDR3 DNA reads TGTGCCAGCAGCATAGGGAGTCCTTACGAGCAGTACTTC. Based on the CDR3 plus reference TRBV7-6 and TRBJ2-7, the full variable domain is GAGVSQSPRYKVTKRGQDVALRCDPISGHVSLYWYRQALGQGPEFLTYFNYEAQQDKSGLPNDRFSAERPEGSISTLTIQRTEQRDSAMYRCASSIGSPYEQYFGPGTRLTVT.

This clone was counted only a few times. The rearrangement joins TRBV6-5 to TRBJ2-7; the D gene is possibly TRBD2 (6 bases). The CDR3 is made up of 14 amino acids. Trimming removed 0 bases from V and 3 bases from J, with 9 bases in between. In germline, CDR1 is MNHEY, CDR2 SVGAGI. CDR3 region: CASSYSAGFYEQYF. The CDR3 nucleotides are TGTGCCAGCAGTTACTCCGCGGGGTTCTACGAGCAGTACTTC.

This clone was detected only a few times. J is TRBJ2-3 and V is TRBV7-3, with unresolved D. CDR1 is SGHTA, CDR2 FQGTGA, per germline. Between the trimmed V and J ends, which lost 5 bases and 0 bases, there was a span of 9 bases. The CDR3 has 14 amino acids. CDR3 DNA: TGTGCCAGCAGCCCACAACATAGCACAGATACGCAGTATTTT. Translated: CASSPQHSTDTQYF.